The rows below give T cell receptor beta chains drawn from one sample of a study of CXCR3-negative and CXCR3-positive naive CD8 T cells. TCRdb re-called the 5' RACE reads and catalogs CDR3 proteins one per entry, DNA excluded. The sample spans about 130,000 distinct CDR3 sequences; the ten largest clones claim 0.29%. The sequenced sample was naive CXCR3- CD8+ T cells from blood. These receptors came from a human donor in good health. Some clones in this sample may be carry-over from other donors' samples. CDR3s include the opening cysteine and the closing phenylalanine or tryptophan.

j_gene,v_gene,CDR3aa
TRBJ2-5,TRBV29-1,CSVDSSGATYF
TRBJ2-5,TRBV7-9,CASSLAAVLQETQYF
TRBJ1-1,TRBV6-6,CASSYRGTGDTEAFF
TRBJ2-1,TRBV4-1,CASSHPGQGRNEQFF
TRBJ1-2,TRBV5-1,CASSLEGGLAEGYTF
TRBJ2-7,TRBV7-9,CASSLIGPDYEQYF
TRBJ1-2,TRBV9,CASSVPGSEVWGEEDRTNYGYTF
TRBJ1-2,TRBV29-1,CSVEDNQENYGYTF
TRBJ2-5,TRBV10-3,CATWGQGQETQYF
TRBJ1-1,TRBV19,CASSTVGWLEAFF
TRBJ2-3,TRBV27,CASRKLWSSTDTQYF
TRBJ1-5,TRBV12-3/TRBV12-4,CASSLSDWDQPQHF
TRBJ2-1,TRBV29-1,CSVESWVDLLREFF
TRBJ2-7,TRBV12-3/TRBV12-4,CASSLSSGSYEQYF
TRBJ1-1,TRBV29-1,CSVDEASKNTEAFF
TRBJ2-7,TRBV3-1,CASSQETTGSAYEQYF